The 24 T cell receptor beta chains below come from one sample, sequenced in a study of CD8 T cells in ankylosing spondylitis. TCRdb re-analysed the 5' RACE reads in MiXCR, keeping a single row per CDR3 protein. Of approximately 200,000 distinct CDR3 sequences detected, 10% to 15% appear once; the ten largest clones hold about 10%. The sequenced sample consisted of blood, either unsorted or a sorted T cell fraction (not recorded which). The receptors were gathered from a female donor with ankylosing spondylitis or in good health (not recorded which).

In its sample, this clonotype was seen many times. This chain's CDR3 is CASSFTGGGTGELFF. The CDR3 DNA reads as TGTGCCAGCAGTTTCACTGGAGGGGGGACCGGGGAGCTGTTTTTT. The genes are TRBV27 and TRBJ2-2, with D perhaps being TRBD1 or TRBD2 (6 bases each). Germline V gene lookup returns CDR1 MNHEY and CDR2 SMNVEV (reference sequence). CDR3 length equals 15 residues. V lost 3 bases, J lost 5 bases, and 13 bases lay in between.

This clonotype was seen a single time. The chain links TRBV28 to TRBJ2-7; possibly TRBD2 for D (5 bases). The CDR3 length is 16 residues. V was pared by 3 bases and J by 0 bases, with 15 bases between. Germline V gene data show CDR1 as MDHEN and CDR2 as SYDVKM. The CDR3 DNA follows: TGTGCCAGCAGTTTGAAGCTGAGGGAAATCTCCTACGAGCAGTACTTC. Translation gives CASSLKLREISYEQYF. Complete variable domain (other parts from reference TRBV28 and TRBJ2-7): DVKVTQSSRYLVKRTGEKVFLECVQDMDHENMFWYRQDPGLGLRLIYFSYDVKMKEKGDIPEGYSVSREKKERFSLILESASTNQTSMYLCASSLKLREISYEQYFGPGTRLTVT.

The sample holds many counts of this clonotype. The V gene is TRBV4-3, the J gene TRBJ2-1; D unclear. The germline V gene has CDR1 LGHNA and CDR2 YSLEER. V was clipped by 1 base and J by 7 bases, with 8 bases between them. This CDR3 is built from 13 residues. This CDR3 is CASSQGAGNEQFF. CDR3 nucleotides: TGCGCCAGCAGCCAAGGTGCAGGTAATGAGCAGTTCTTC.

There are many counts of this clonotype. A junction end diverges from the germline sequence, so it may reflect a read error. This chain links TRBV12-3 or TRBV12-4 with TRBJ1-3; D remains unclear. The CDR3 contains 12 residues. CDR3 protein: CASSPTGNTIYF. The CDR3 DNA is TGTGCCAGCAGTCCTACTGGGAACACCATATATTTT.

At least ten counts were recorded for this clonotype. The gene calls are TRBV11-1 and TRBJ2-7; D may be TRBD2 (6 bases). This CDR3 comprises 18 residues. Germline CDR1 SGHAT, CDR2 FQDESV (reference sequence). The V end was cut by 3 bases, the J end by 0 bases, with 21 bases between. The CDR3 spells CASSFSPSGYLSSYEQYF. The CDR3, as DNA: TGTGCCAGCAGCTTTTCCCCGAGCGGGTACCTGAGCTCCTACGAGCAGTACTTC.

This sequence joins TRBV5-6 and TRBJ2-6; D gene unclear. This CDR3 region has 14 residues. The germline V gene has CDR1 SGHDT and CDR2 YYEEEE. V was cut by 6 bases and J by 6 bases, with 13 bases left in between. The CDR3 loop is CASTVVFEANVLTF. CDR3 DNA: TGTGCCAGCACCGTTGTCTTTGAGGCCAACGTCCTGACTTTC.

This clonotype was counted at least ten times. J is TRBJ2-1 and V is TRBV12-3 or TRBV12-4; D call uncertain. This CDR3 is built from 13 residues. V gave up 2 bases and J gave up 6 bases, with 8 bases separating them. The CDR3 loop is CASSLNLSNEQFF. The DNA of the CDR3 is TGTGCCAGCAGTTTAAACCTAAGCAATGAGCAGTTCTTC.

This clonotype came up a few times. The rearrangement uses TRBV28 and TRBJ1-2; weak D call: TRBD1 (6 bases). From germline, CDR1 is MDHEN and CDR2 SYDVKM. The CDR3 consists of 13 residues. Trimming pared 2 bases from V and 8 bases from J, leaving 12 bases between. CDR3 in DNA: TGTGCCAGCAGTTTACAGGGGCCGAGGGGCTACACCTTC. It specifies CASSLQGPRGYTF.

This clonotype came up many times. This rearrangement joins TRBV7-3 to TRBJ2-3; D is unclear. This CDR3 region has 15 residues. Trimming cost V 1 base and J 6 bases, with 14 bases left between them. Germline V gives CDR1 SGHTA, CDR2 FQGTGA. The CDR3 DNA reads TGTGCCAGCAGCTTAAGTCCTAGGGCATACGATACGCAGTATTTT. This gives the protein CASSLSPRAYDTQYF.

As concerns this clonotype: A much larger clone is a single base away; this may be a read error. The chain recombines TRBV10-3 with TRBJ2-5; 7 bases are a match to TRBD2. The CDR3 runs 16 residues. Germline V gene data show CDR1 as ENHRY and CDR2 as SYGVKD. The CDR3 DNA reads as TGTGCCATCAGTGAGCTAGCGGAGGGGTACCAAGGGACCCAGTACTTC. Translating it yields CAISELAEGYQGTQYF.

Many counts were recorded for this clonotype. This chain links TRBV2 with TRBJ1-1; possibly TRBD1 for D (6 bases). Germline lookup yields CDR1 SNHLY and CDR2 FYNNEI. There are 13 residues in the CDR3. The V end was cut by 7 bases, the J end by 10 bases, with 19 bases between. The CDR3 coding sequence is TGTGCCAGCACGGTCGGGGGCTTATTGGGAGCTTTCTTT. Encoded protein: CASTVGGLLGAFF. The complete variable domain, with remaining parts taken from reference TRBV2 and TRBJ1-1, reads EPEVTQTPSHQVTQMGQEVILRCVPISNHLYFYWYRQILGQKVEFLVSFYNNEISEKSEIFDDQFSVERPDGSNFTLKIRSTKLEDSAMYFCASTVGGLLGAFFGQGTRLTVV.

The chain is built from TRBV12-3 or TRBV12-4 and TRBJ1-5; the D is unclear. The germline V and J ends were trimmed by 6 bases and 3 bases, with 12 bases remaining between them. The CDR3 runs 14 residues. CDR3 coding DNA: TGTGCCAGCAGCGCCGGACCGACCAATCAGCCCCAGCATTTT. Translated, it gives CASSAGPTNQPQHF.

This clonotype was counted many times. This sequence joins TRBV28 and TRBJ1-5; D unclear. The CDR3 contains 14 residues. Trimming shortened V by 5 bases and J by 0 bases, and 8 bases separated the two germline ends. From germline, CDR1 is MDHEN and CDR2 SYDVKM. The CDR3 sequence is CASSRVHSNQPQHF. CDR3 coding DNA: TGTGCCAGCAGTAGGGTTCATAGCAATCAGCCCCAGCATTTT.

In this sample, this clonotype turned up once. The chain joins TRBV29-1 to TRBJ2-1; unclear D gene. CDR1 SQVTM and CDR2 ANQGSEA come from the germline V gene. The CDR3 has 14 amino acids. V gave up 7 bases and J gave up 0 bases, with 13 bases separating them. The CDR3 loop reads CSGGRLVSYNEQFF. The CDR3, as DNA: TGCAGCGGGGGTCGATTGGTCTCCTACAATGAGCAGTTCTTC.

This clonotype was observed many times. The chain uses TRBV5-1 and TRBJ2-2, with D possibly matching TRBD1 (6 bases). Germline V gene sequence: CDR1 SGHRS, CDR2 YFSETQ. V lost 4 bases and J 2 bases, leaving 12 bases between the germline ends. The CDR3 sequence is 15 residues long. DNA of the CDR3: TGCGCCAGCAGCCTCCCGGGACAAAACACCGGGGAGCTGTTTTTT. This gives the protein CASSLPGQNTGELFF.

Many counts were recorded for this clonotype. This chain joins TRBV29-1 and TRBJ1-2, with 8 nucleotides matching TRBD1. CDR1 is SQVTM and CDR2 is ANQGSEA in the germline V gene. The CDR3 sequence is 12 residues long. V shed 6 bases and J 6 bases; nucleotides not matched to a gene: 6. The CDR3 DNA follows: TGCAGCGTGCAGCGGACAGGGCATGGCTACACCTTC. Encoded protein: CSVQRTGHGYTF.

V gene TRBV5-1 combines with J gene TRBJ1-3; D is undetermined. The CDR3 consists of 14 residues. CDR1 and CDR2 (germline): SGHRS, YFSETQ. The V end lost 9 bases, the J end lost 1 base, and 14 bases lay between the germline ends. CDR3: CANSQERSGNTIYF. The CDR3 DNA reads TGCGCCAACTCCCAGGAGAGGTCTGGAAACACCATATATTTT.

The chain couples TRBV21-1 to TRBJ2-7; the D call in the table, TRBD1, was not verified against the DNA. TRBV21-1 is a recognized pseudogene. There are 14 residues in the CDR3. CDR3 DNA sequence: TGTGCCAGCGCCGGGACAAATAGCTCCTACGAGCAGTACTTC. It specifies CASAGTNSSYEQYF.

As to this clonotype: A read error may be the cause here, since a much bigger clone is one base away. This is likely a read error, given that the CDR3 carries no conserved phenylalanine or tryptophan at its end. The chain links TRBV7-2 to TRBJ1-4; a weak D match, TRBD1 (6 bases). The germline V gene encodes CDR1 SGHTA and CDR2 FQGNSA. V was clipped by 5 bases and J by 7 bases, with 11 bases between them. The length of the CDR3 is 13 residues. Here the CDR3 DNA reads TGTGCCAGCAGCCTTGGACAGACTGAAAAACTGTTTCTT. Encoded protein: CASSLGQTEKLFL.

This clonotype was seen many times. The chain joins TRBV5-1 to TRBJ2-1; D is perhaps TRBD1 (5 bases). This CDR3 region has 13 residues. V was cut by 4 bases and J by 4 bases, with 9 bases left in between. Germline assignment: CDR1 SGHRS and CDR2 YFSETQ. The CDR3 loop reads CASSQRQYNEQFF. The DNA for the CDR3 is TGCGCCAGCAGCCAAAGACAGTACAATGAGCAGTTCTTC.

CDR3 protein: CASSSPVGNTIYF. In nucleotides, the CDR3 is TGTGCCAGCAGCTCCCCGGTTGGAAACACCATATATTTT. The chain recombines TRBV7-2 with TRBJ1-3; D not certain. The germline CDR1 and CDR2 sequences are SGHTA and FQGNSA. The CDR3 consists of 13 residues. V shed 4 bases and J shed 3 bases, with 7 bases lying between them.

This clonotype occurred a few times. The chain links TRBV7-9 to TRBJ2-7; a weak D match, TRBD2 (5 bases). Per germline, CDR1 SEHNR and CDR2 FQNEAQ (reference sequence). Trimming shortened V by 8 bases and J by 4 bases, and 21 bases separated the two germline ends. This CDR3 region has 15 residues. The CDR3 spells CASSTRVDPYYEQYF. CDR3 coding DNA: TGTGCCAGCTCCACTAGAGTGGATCCCTATTACGAGCAGTACTTC.

The chain employs TRBV4-3 and TRBJ1-1; no clear D. This CDR3 comprises 13 residues. Germline V gives CDR1 LGHNA, CDR2 YSLEER. The V gene lost 4 bases and the J gene lost 7 bases, with 13 bases spanning the gap. The CDR3, as DNA: TGCGCCAGCAGCCGTTTTGGCTTAGATGAAGCTTTCTTT. Protein product: CASSRFGLDEAFF.

This clonotype occurred a few times. The rearrangement joins TRBV10-3 to TRBJ1-1, with D tentatively TRBD1 (6 bases). The CDR3 covers 14 residues. The germline V gene has CDR1 ENHRY and CDR2 SYGVKD. The V gene lost 5 bases and the J gene lost 1 base, with 11 bases spanning the gap. The CDR3 DNA reads TGTGCCATCAGTTCAGGGGCTGCGAACACTGAAGCTTTCTTT. The encoded protein is CAISSGAANTEAFF.